This T cell receptor (beta chain) was sequenced in a study of OX40 agonist ivuxolimab in advanced cancers. For this clone: The target antigen is unknown.

Germline values: CDR1 SEHNR, CDR2 FQNEAQ (reference sequence). Trimming stripped 0 bases from V and 7 bases from J, with 7 bases between. CDR3 size: 13 residues. Study-wide results and limits: Among some nonresponders, normalized T-cell clonal expansion was also low.

Clones were read by immunoSEQ multiplex PCR, and TCRdb kept only the in-frame ones, dropping some. Of 13,000 to 15,000 clones in the sample, roughly 87% were seen once. The specimen was CD4+ or CD8+ T cells sorted from blood, collected in a trial of the OX40 agonist ivuxolimab. The receptor was derived from an adult with an advanced solid tumor such as melanoma, head and neck, liver or kidney cancer. The rearrangement uses TRBV7-9 and TRBJ2-4, with a possible D match to TRBD2 (5 bases). Here the CDR3 reads CASSLARRNIQYF. In DNA, the CDR3 is TGTGCCAGCAGCTTAGCTAGGAGGAACATTCAGTACTTC.